The 26 T cell receptor beta chains given below trace back to one sample, sequenced in a study of shared clonotypes between healthy human individuals (dated by TCRdb to 2018 to 2021). Libraries were made using the immunoSEQ multiplex PCR assay. This is the immuneACCESS table as TCRdb keeps it, with only in-frame sequences that have V and J called. A part of the clones is gone; compared with another copy, unresolved V genes explain less than half, and the rest is unexplained. Across this sample there are more than 1.2 million clones, with about 98.5% seen only once. Jointly, the top ten make up around 0.33% of the sample. The material sequenced was naive CD4+ T cells sorted from blood. The sample's cell subset or site label, in plain terms: CD45RA+ positively selected. These receptors were collected from a man aged 25-45 years in good health.

This rearrangement joins TRBV5-6 to TRBJ2-7; 9 nucleotides agree with TRBD1. The length of the CDR3 is 14 residues. Germline CDR1 is SGHDT and CDR2 is YYEEEE. The J segment lost 1 base and the V segment lost 7 bases, leaving 6 bases of the junction unmatched. The CDR3 protein is CASGRDRASYEQYF. As DNA, the CDR3 is TGTGCCAGCGGCCGGGACAGGGCTTCCTACGAGCAGTACTTC.

As DNA, the CDR3 is TGTGCCAGCAGCGCCGCATTGGTGGGGGCAGATACGCAGTATTTT. Its translation is CASSAALVGADTQYF. This sequence joins TRBV9 and TRBJ2-3; D may be TRBD1 or TRBD2 (5 bases each). This CDR3 is 15 amino acids long. The germline CDR1 and CDR2 sequences are SGDLS and YYNGEE. Trimming pared 3 bases from V and 4 bases from J, leaving 15 bases between.

The chain has TRBV6-1 and TRBJ2-3, with D unclear. Trimming cost V 4 bases and J 0 bases, with 14 bases left between them. The CDR3 is made up of 16 amino acids. Per germline, CDR1 MNHNS and CDR2 SASEGT. CDR3 residues: CASSAKTEPSTDTQYF. DNA of the CDR3: TGTGCCAGCAGTGCTAAGACCGAACCTAGCACAGATACGCAGTATTTT.

The DNA of the CDR3 is TGTGCCAGTAGTATTCGAGACGGACCCTACGAGCAGTACTTC. Encoded protein: CASSIRDGPYEQYF. The J gene is TRBJ2-7, the V gene TRBV19; D ambiguous. Trimming took 3 bases from V and 2 from J, leaving 11 bases between them. The CDR3 loop spans 14 amino acids. Germline CDR1 LNHDA, CDR2 SQIVND (reference sequence).

This clone has only one observation. The rearrangement links TRBV6-5 to TRBJ1-2; the D gene is possibly TRBD1 (5 bases). There are 14 residues in the CDR3. Germline loops: CDR1 MNHEY, CDR2 SVGAGI. V dropped 1 base and J dropped 9 bases, with 15 bases sitting between them. DNA of the CDR3: TGTGCCAGCAGTTACTTGTCGGGCAGGGATCGCTACACCTTC. This sequence encodes CASSYLSGRDRYTF.

This clone came up once. V and J are TRBV27 and TRBJ2-7, with D unclear. Germline V gene lookup returns CDR1 MNHEY and CDR2 SMNVEV (reference sequence). Trimming pared 5 bases from V and 7 bases from J, leaving 15 bases between. The CDR3 has 13 amino acids. The CDR3 DNA is TGTGCCAGCAGTCCCACCCTCCGGCTAGAGCAGTACTTC. Residues: CASSPTLRLEQYF.

The chain uses TRBV15 and TRBJ2-7, with D possibly matching TRBD1 (5 bases). V dropped 5 bases and J dropped 3 bases, with 11 bases sitting between them. The CDR3 covers 13 residues. The germline CDR1 and CDR2 sequences are LNHNV and YYDKDF (reference sequence). This CDR3 reads CATSSLRGYEQYF. The CDR3 nucleotides read TGTGCCACCAGCTCGCTTAGGGGCTACGAGCAGTACTTC.

The chain couples TRBV5-5 to TRBJ2-5; D uncertain. This CDR3 has 16 residues. Germline CDR1 SGHKS, CDR2 YYEKEE (reference sequence). The V end lost 4 bases, the J end lost 5 bases, and 21 bases lay between the germline ends. Here the CDR3 reads CASSPTPRTAVETQYF. The CDR3 DNA follows: TGTGCCAGCAGCCCGACCCCCAGAACAGCCGTCGAGACCCAGTACTTC.

The V gene is TRBV5-1, the J gene TRBJ2-3; TRBD2 matches 7 bases. This CDR3 comprises 15 residues. The V gene's germline CDR1 is SGHRS and CDR2 YFSETQ. J gave up 2 bases and V 5 bases, and 8 bases lay outside the gene matches. The CDR3 sequence: CASRSGGLITDTQYF. Here the CDR3 DNA reads TGCGCCAGCAGATCGGGGGGTTTAATCACAGATACGCAGTATTTT.

The chain combines TRBV19 with TRBJ2-1, with D unclear. Germline assignment: CDR1 LNHDA and CDR2 SQIVND (reference sequence). V dropped 5 bases and J dropped 0 bases, with 14 bases sitting between them. The CDR3 is 16 amino acids. The CDR3 loop reads CASSASRVSSYNEQFF. In DNA form, the CDR3 reads TGTGCCAGTAGTGCATCTAGGGTGAGCTCCTACAATGAGCAGTTCTTC.

This chain connects TRBV28 to TRBJ1-5; 9 bases are shared with TRBD1. Germline trimming cut 4 bases from V and 0 bases from J; bases unmatched to any gene: 7. From germline, CDR1 is MDHEN and CDR2 SYDVKM. This CDR3 is built from 17 residues. The CDR3 DNA reads as TGTGCCAGCAGTTCCCGGACAGGGGCCTTTAGCAATCAGCCCCAGCATTTT. Amino acid sequence: CASSSRTGAFSNQPQHF.

The V and J genes are TRBV28 and TRBJ2-1; D possibly corresponds to TRBD1 (5 bases). There are 17 residues in the CDR3. Trimming stripped 6 bases from V and 3 bases from J, with 21 bases between. CDR1 is MDHEN and CDR2 is SYDVKM in the germline V gene. The CDR3 region is CASRPTRPQGVYNEQFF. In DNA, the CDR3 is TGTGCCAGCAGACCTACCCGTCCCCAAGGGGTCTACAATGAGCAGTTCTTC. Combining the CDR3 with reference TRBV28 and TRBJ2-1 gives the whole variable domain DVKVTQSSRYLVKRTGEKVFLECVQDMDHENMFWYRQDPGLGLRLIYFSYDVKMKEKGDIPEGYSVSREKKERFSLILESASTNQTSMYLCASRPTRPQGVYNEQFFGPGTRLTVL.

J is TRBJ2-7 and V is TRBV11-2; no clear D gene. The V and J ends lost 1 base and 3 bases respectively, with 13 bases between them. Germline loops: CDR1 SGHAT, CDR2 FQNNGV. The CDR3 covers 15 residues. This chain's CDR3 is CASSLGTPTGYEQYF. CDR3 DNA: TGTGCCAGCAGCTTAGGCACACCCACGGGCTACGAGCAGTACTTC.

The chain couples TRBV2 to TRBJ2-7; TRBD2 might be the D (6 bases). The germline V gene encodes CDR1 SNHLY and CDR2 FYNNEI. The V end was cut by 9 bases, the J end by 0 bases, with 15 bases between. The CDR3 sequence is 14 residues long. This CDR3 reads CASSYGTHSYEQYF. In nucleotides, the CDR3 is TGTGCCAGTTCCTACGGGACTCACTCCTACGAGCAGTACTTC. The complete variable domain, with remaining parts taken from reference TRBV2 and TRBJ2-7, reads EPEVTQTPSHQVTQMGQEVILRCVPISNHLYFYWYRQILGQKVEFLVSFYNNEISEKSEIFDDQFSVERPDGSNFTLKIRSTKLEDSAMYFCASSYGTHSYEQYFGPGTRLTVT.

The chain carries TRBV4-3 and TRBJ2-4; D unclear. The CDR3 is 15 residues long. Germline V CDR1 and CDR2: LGHNA, YSLEER. Trimming removed 0 bases from V and 5 bases from J, with 11 bases in between. The CDR3 DNA reads TGCGCCAGCAGCCAAGAAGGGCATTCTCAAAACATTCAGTACTTC. It translates to CASSQEGHSQNIQYF.

This chain joins TRBV4-3 and TRBJ2-2; perhaps TRBD1 as D (5 bases). Germline V gives CDR1 LGHNA, CDR2 YSLEER. This CDR3 is built from 18 residues. Trimming shortened V by 0 bases and J by 0 bases, and 14 bases separated the two germline ends. CDR3 in amino acids: CASSQDRAGYPNTGELFF. The DNA for the CDR3 is TGCGCCAGCAGCCAAGATCGGGCAGGGTATCCGAACACCGGGGAGCTGTTTTTT.

This clone was detected once. The rearrangement uses TRBV6-5 and TRBJ1-5; 8 bases align to TRBD1. The CDR3 has 13 amino acids. The germline gives CDR1 MNHEY, CDR2 SVGAGI. Trimming removed 6 bases from V and 7 bases from J; junction bases left unmatched: 5. In nucleotides, the CDR3 is TGTGCCAGCAGACCCGACAGGGGACAGCCCCAGCATTTT. Protein product: CASRPDRGQPQHF.

The V call is TRBV29-1, the J call TRBJ1-1; no reliable D call. This CDR3 is 12 amino acids long. V gave up 8 bases and J gave up 0 bases, with 10 bases separating them. Germline CDR1 SQVTM, CDR2 ANQGSEA. CDR3 residues: CSPRQLNTEAFF. The CDR3 coding sequence is TGCAGCCCCAGGCAGTTGAACACTGAAGCTTTCTTT.

The gene calls are TRBV11-2 and TRBJ2-7; TRBD1 aligns across 8 bases. The CDR3 has 13 residues. Germline V lookup: CDR1 SGHAT, CDR2 FQNNGV. Unmatched junction bases numbered 2, after V lost 4 bases and J lost 3 bases. The DNA of the CDR3 is TGTGCCAGCAGCTCCGGACAGGGCTACGAGCAGTACTTC. It translates to CASSSGQGYEQYF.

This CDR3 reads CASSTDRNYGYTF. CDR3 sequence (DNA): TGTGCCAGCAGTACCGACAGGAACTATGGCTACACCTTC. The chain employs TRBV6-1 and TRBJ1-2, with D tentatively TRBD1 (6 bases). The CDR3 is 13 amino acids. The germline gives CDR1 MNHNS, CDR2 SASEGT. V shed 5 bases and J shed 2 bases, with 9 bases lying between them.

This chain connects TRBV7-6 to TRBJ2-5; D possibly matches TRBD1 or TRBD2 (5 bases each). The CDR3 sequence is 17 residues long. CDR1 is SGHVS and CDR2 is FNYEAQ in the germline V gene. Trimming pared 1 base from V and 1 base from J, leaving 16 bases between. The CDR3 here is CASSLGRTTPVQETQYF. CDR3 coding DNA: TGTGCCAGCAGCTTAGGGAGGACAACTCCGGTCCAAGAGACCCAGTACTTC.

The chain recombines TRBV5-4 with TRBJ2-1; D call uncertain. The CDR3 is 14 amino acids. V shed 8 bases and J shed 3 bases, with 15 bases lying between them. Per the germline V gene, CDR1 is SGHNT and CDR2 is YYREEE (reference sequence). The CDR3 region is CASRAGPYYNEQFF. In DNA form, the CDR3 reads TGTGCCAGTCGAGCCGGTCCCTACTACAATGAGCAGTTCTTC.

This chain links TRBV5-4 with TRBJ2-1; D call uncertain. Deletions cut 1 base from V and 7 bases from J, with 12 bases between. CDR1 and CDR2 from the germline V gene are SGHNT and YYREEE (reference sequence). The length of the CDR3 is 14 residues. CDR3 sequence (DNA): TGTGCCAGCAGCTTGCTGAGCGACGCAAATGAGCAGTTCTTC. Translated: CASSLLSDANEQFF.

The chain combines TRBV9 with TRBJ2-3; the D gene is possibly TRBD1 (6 bases). Trimming shortened V by 4 bases and J by 0 bases, and 18 bases separated the two germline ends. CDR3 length equals 17 residues. Per the germline V gene, CDR1 is SGDLS and CDR2 is YYNGEE. The CDR3: CASSPLIGTPSTDTQYF. CDR3 nucleotide sequence: TGTGCCAGCAGCCCCTTGATCGGGACACCAAGCACAGATACGCAGTATTTT.

The rearrangement joins TRBV7-6 to TRBJ1-1; 8 bases fit TRBD1. The CDR3 sequence is 13 residues long. V gave up 5 bases and J gave up 5 bases; unmatched junction bases: 4. Germline CDR1 is SGHVS and CDR2 is FNYEAQ. CDR3 DNA sequence: TGTGCCAGCAGCAGGACAGGGCTTACTGAAGCTTTCTTT. Translation: CASSRTGLTEAFF.

The chain recombines TRBV25-1 with TRBJ2-7; 10 bases are a match to TRBD2. Germline CDR1 MGHDK, CDR2 SYGVNS. The junction had 7 bases not matched to a gene; V was cut back by 5 bases and J by 6 bases. The CDR3 extends over 14 amino acids. CDR3 protein: CASSFSGRAGEQYF. The CDR3 DNA reads TGTGCCAGCAGTTTCAGCGGGAGGGCCGGCGAGCAGTACTTC.